This T cell receptor (beta chain) was recorded in a study of blood T cells in healthy people across ages. Study-level points and caveats: For the donors, CMV status was unknown and possibly confounded expanded clonotype changes.

Comment on this clonotype: The antigen is not known.

The V end was cut by 1 base, the J end by 7 bases, with 11 bases between. The germline gives CDR1 SGHRS, CDR2 YFSETQ. This CDR3 has 13 residues. Using a J-beta primer mix together with a sample-barcoded 5' primer, a second PCR was run for roughly 7 to 12 cycles. Via MiXCR, TCRdb re-called the 5' RACE reads, giving one row per CDR3 protein. The sample lists about 630,000 distinct CDR3 sequences, 21% seen once, with approximately 3.7% in the top ten. The receptor was derived from a man aged 65 to 85 in good health. V gene TRBV5-1 combines with J gene TRBJ1-1; D uncertain. Sequencing used blood. The CDR3 DNA follows: TGCGCCAGCAGCTTGATGGCCGACTTTGAAGCTTTCTTT. As protein: CASSLMADFEAFF.